The 17 T cell receptor beta chains listed next were all sequenced from one sample in a study of post-analysis software for immune sequencing data. The authors incorporated unique molecular identifiers into the TCR beta cDNA libraries. Each CDR3 protein is one row after TCRdb ran MiXCR on the PCR reads. The table has about 560,000 distinct CDR3 sequences, roughly two fifths seen once. These receptors lack a known antigen. Study-level findings and limits: About 5 TRBV segments occurring more often in patients than controls included TRBV5-6, TRBV5-1 and TRBV20-1.

The sample was blood. Every receptor here comes from a girl between 10 and 17 years old with multiple sclerosis.

This clonotype turned up a few times. The chain has TRBV3-1 and TRBJ2-1; 7 bases align to TRBD2. From germline, CDR1 is LGHDT and CDR2 YNNKEL (reference sequence). The V gene end was trimmed by 3 bases and the J gene end by 13 bases; junction bases not matched to a gene: 9. The CDR3 runs 13 residues. The CDR3 spells CASSQFEREDQFF. DNA of the CDR3: TGTGCCAGCAGCCAGTTCGAGCGGGAAGACCAGTTCTTC.

This rearrangement joins TRBV6-5 to TRBJ1-2, with TRBD1 identical over 8 bases. Trimming at V came to 2 bases and at J to 6 bases, leaving 5 bases not matched to a gene. From germline, CDR1 is MNHEY and CDR2 SVGAGI. This CDR3 spans 14 amino acids. The CDR3 DNA reads TGTGCCAGCAGTTACCTGGGACAGGATAATGGCTACACCTTC. It specifies CASSYLGQDNGYTF.

This clonotype was detected ten times or more. V gene TRBV29-1 combines with J gene TRBJ2-7; D is unclear. The germline CDR1 and CDR2 sequences are SQVTM and ANQGSEA. The V and J ends lost 7 bases and 1 base respectively, with 8 bases between them. There are 11 residues in the CDR3. In DNA form, the CDR3 reads TGCAGCGCCCTGCGGTCCTACGAGCAGTACTTC. Its translation: CSALRSYEQYF.

This clonotype was observed a few times. This chain links TRBV6-5 with TRBJ1-1; weak D call: TRBD1 (5 bases). Trimming took off 6 bases at V and 0 bases at J, with 14 bases between the two ends. Germline assignment: CDR1 MNHEY and CDR2 SVGAGI. The CDR3 is made up of 15 amino acids. The CDR3 DNA sequence: TGTGCCAGCAGGAAAGGCCAGGGTTTGAACACTGAAGCTTTCTTT. Its protein product is CASRKGQGLNTEAFF.

The gene calls are TRBV19 and TRBJ2-1, with 7 bases aligning to TRBD1. The length of the CDR3 is 17 residues. Looked up from germline, CDR1 is LNHDA and CDR2 is SQIVND (reference sequence). J gave up 2 bases and V 0 bases, and 7 bases lay outside the gene matches. CDR3 nucleotides: TGTGCCAGTAGTATAGATGCTGCCCAGGGGGCCTACAATGAGCAGTTCTTC. As protein: CASSIDAAQGAYNEQFF.

Of note for this clonotype: A single base separates this from a much larger clone, so it may be a read error. V usage is TRBV20-1 and J usage is TRBJ2-7; TRBD2 is a possible D gene (6 bases). Germline lookup yields CDR1 DFQATT and CDR2 SNEGSKA (reference sequence). The CDR3 extends over 15 amino acids. Deletions cut 5 bases from V and 0 bases from J, with 17 bases between. The CDR3 sequence: CSAEGGAFSSYEQYF. DNA of the CDR3: TGCAGTGCTGAGGGAGGTGCCTTTAGCTCCTACGAGCAGTACTTC.

This clonotype was seen a handful of times. The chain links TRBV24-1 to TRBJ2-1; a possible D gene is TRBD2 (5 bases). This CDR3 has 16 amino acids. Deletions cut 2 bases from V and 0 bases from J, with 10 bases between. Germline CDR1 reads KGHDR; CDR2 reads SFDVKD. CDR3 DNA: TGTGCCACCAGTGATTCTTGGACTTCCTCCTACAATGAGCAGTTCTTC. Encoded protein: CATSDSWTSSYNEQFF.

The chain combines TRBV11-1 with TRBJ1-5; tentatively, D is TRBD1 (6 bases). Germline CDR1 reads SGHAT; CDR2 reads FQDESV (reference sequence). V lost 0 bases, J lost 5 bases, and 26 bases lay in between. The CDR3 is made up of 20 amino acids. As DNA, the CDR3 is TGTGCCAGCAGCTTAGCGCAGGCCAGGGGTTGGCCGCGGGACCATCAGCCCCAGCATTTT. Its translation: CASSLAQARGWPRDHQPQHF.

The chain has TRBV12-3 or TRBV12-4 and TRBJ1-1; D gene uncertain. V was clipped by 4 bases and J by 3 bases, with 18 bases between them. The CDR3 contains 16 residues. Here the CDR3 reads CASSSTEQMLDTEAFF. The CDR3 bases are TGTGCCAGCAGTTCTACGGAACAGATGTTGGACACTGAAGCTTTCTTT.

The rearrangement uses TRBV6-1 and TRBJ1-1; weak D call: TRBD1 (6 bases). V dropped 6 bases and J dropped 2 bases, with 10 bases sitting between them. Germline CDR1 is MNHNS and CDR2 is SASEGT. The CDR3 is made up of 13 amino acids. CDR3 amino acids: CASRPQGNTEAFF. The CDR3 nucleotides read TGTGCCAGCAGGCCACAGGGAAACACTGAAGCTTTCTTT.

The chain couples TRBV11-2 to TRBJ2-1, with D possibly being TRBD2 (5 bases). The CDR3 has 12 amino acids. Deletions cut 3 bases from V and 8 bases from J, with 8 bases between. Germline V gene sequence: CDR1 SGHAT, CDR2 FQNNGV. The CDR3 nucleotides are TGTGCCAGCAGCTTCAGCGGCTATGAGCAGTTCTTC. This encodes CASSFSGYEQFF.

This clonotype has only a few counts. CDR3 residues: CSVDPGGGRYTF. In nucleotides, the CDR3 is TGCAGCGTTGACCCAGGGGGCGGACGCTACACCTTC. This rearrangement joins TRBV29-1 to TRBJ1-2; 8 nucleotides align to TRBD1. The germline V gene encodes CDR1 SQVTM and CDR2 ANQGSEA. The CDR3 loop spans 12 amino acids. V lost 3 bases and J lost 9; bases outside the gene matches: 6.

The chain combines TRBV20-1 with TRBJ2-6; 12 positions agree with TRBD1. The CDR3 sequence is 18 residues long. The ends lost 0 bases at V and 2 bases at J; junction bases unmatched: 5. Germline-derived CDR1 and CDR2 are DFQATT and SNEGSKA (reference sequence). The CDR3 nucleotides are TGCAGTGCTAGAGATAGGGGACAGGGGGCGACTGGGGCCAACGTCCTGACTTTC. Its protein product is CSARDRGQGATGANVLTF.

The chain combines TRBV6-5 with TRBJ2-3; maybe TRBD2 (5 bases). With 3 bases removed from V and 8 bases from J, the gap between germline ends came to 6 bases. CDR3 size: 11 residues. Per germline, CDR1 MNHEY and CDR2 SVGAGI. The CDR3 here is CASSYEGTQYF. CDR3 bases: TGTGCCAGCAGTTATGAGGGTACGCAGTATTTT.

This clonotype has just one count. The rearrangement links TRBV6-1 to TRBJ1-2; weak D call: TRBD1 (5 bases). Germline CDR1 reads MNHNS; CDR2 reads SASEGT. The V end lost 2 bases, the J end lost 8 bases, and 15 bases lay between the germline ends. The length of the CDR3 is 14 residues. CDR3 amino acids: CASSEHPTGGGYTF. Written as DNA, the CDR3 is TGTGCCAGCAGTGAACATCCGACCGGGGGAGGCTACACCTTC.

The chain combines TRBV5-6 with TRBJ2-1; 16 nucleotides agree with TRBD2. CDR3 length: 18 amino acids. Germline V gene lookup returns CDR1 SGHDT and CDR2 YYEEEE. The junction had 9 bases not matched to a gene; V was cut back by 3 bases and J by 6 bases. The CDR3, as DNA: TGTGCCAGCAGCTCGGGACTAGCGGGAGGGCTGCTGCCCAATGAGCAGTTCTTC. Protein: CASSSGLAGGLLPNEQFF.

This clonotype was found a few times. This rearrangement joins TRBV7-2 to TRBJ2-3, with 8 bases aligning to TRBD2. The length of the CDR3 is 14 residues. V shed 5 bases, J shed 7 bases, and the junction held 8 bases outside the gene matches. Germline V gene sequence: CDR1 SGHTA, CDR2 FQGNSA. This CDR3 is CASSLSGKLNTQYF. The CDR3 DNA sequence: TGTGCCAGCAGCCTTAGCGGGAAGCTGAATACGCAGTATTTT. Using reference TRBV7-2 and TRBJ2-3 for the parts outside the CDR3, the full variable domain is GAGVSQSPSNKVTEKGKDVELRCDPISGHTALYWYRQSLGQGLEFLIYFQGNSAPDKSGLPSDRFSAERTGGSVSTLTIQRTQQEDSAVYLCASSLSGKLNTQYFGPGTRLTVL.